The 21 T cell receptor beta chains presented below share a single source sample, sequenced in a study of beta chain features in type 1 diabetes. Expressed TCRB transcripts were sequenced because the entire RNA isolate underwent reverse transcription. The repertoire was sequenced with immunoSEQ multiplex PCR; TCRdb's copy has only in-frame clones and lacks some. The table records about 110,000 clones, roughly 43% of them present only once. Material: stem cell memory CD4+ T cells from blood. The source of these receptors is a woman between 18 and 29 years old in good health.

This chain links TRBV5-1 with TRBJ1-1, with TRBD1 matching over 10 bases. The V and J ends lost 5 bases and 5 bases, in that order; junction bases with no gene match: 9. Per germline, CDR1 SGHRS and CDR2 YFSETQ. This CDR3 contains 15 residues. CDR3 coding DNA: TGCGCCAGCAGATTGTGGGACAGGGGATTTACTGAAGCTTTCTTT. Translated, it gives CASRLWDRGFTEAFF.

The chain recombines TRBV18 with TRBJ2-7, with unresolved D. This CDR3 spans 13 amino acids. The germline V gene encodes CDR1 KGHSH and CDR2 LQKENI. V lost 6 bases and J 3 bases, leaving 12 bases between the germline ends. The CDR3 bases are TGTGCCAGCTCCTCGACTGCCATCTACGAGCAGTACTTC. Its protein product is CASSSTAIYEQYF. The whole variable domain, remainder taken from reference TRBV18 and TRBJ2-7, is NAGVMQNPRHLVRRRGQEARLRCSPMKGHSHVYWYRQLPEEGLKFMVYLQKENIIDESGMPKERFSAEFPKEGPSILRIQQVVRGDSAAYFCASSSTAIYEQYFGPGTRLTVT.

This clone was recorded a few times. The gene calls are TRBV7-2 and TRBJ1-2; a weak D match, TRBD1 (6 bases). Trimming cost V 7 bases and J 6 bases, with 12 bases left between them. The CDR3 has 12 residues. Per the germline V gene, CDR1 is SGHTA and CDR2 is FQGNSA. The CDR3 sequence is CASTLTGDGYTF. CDR3 sequence (DNA): TGTGCCAGCACCCTGACAGGAGATGGCTACACCTTC.

This clone appeared a few times. The rearrangement links TRBV7-6 to TRBJ1-1, with D possibly matching TRBD1 (5 bases). Trimming took 6 bases from V and 12 from J, leaving 11 bases between them. Germline V gene lookup returns CDR1 SGHVS and CDR2 FNYEAQ. The CDR3 is 10 amino acids. CDR3 sequence (DNA): TGTGCCAGCAGTCAGGGTGCAACTTTCTTT. Translating gives CASSQGATFF. Complete variable domain (other parts from reference TRBV7-6 and TRBJ1-1): GAGVSQSPRYKVTKRGQDVALRCDPISGHVSLYWYRQALGQGPEFLTYFNYEAQQDKSGLPNDRFSAERPEGSISTLTIQRTEQRDSAMYRCASSQGATFFGQGTRLTVV.

This clone was seen a handful of times. V is TRBV14 and J is TRBJ2-7; D remains unclear. Trimming took 1 base from V and 3 from J, leaving 4 bases between them. From germline, CDR1 is SGHDN and CDR2 FVKESK. The length of the CDR3 is 12 residues. The CDR3 DNA follows: TGTGCCAGCAGCCAAGGTCTCTACGAGCAGTACTTC. Residues: CASSQGLYEQYF. Supplemented by reference TRBV14 and TRBJ2-7, the full variable domain reads EAGVTQFPSHSVIEKGQTVTLRCDPISGHDNLYWYRRVMGKEIKFLLHFVKESKQDESGMPNNRFLAERTGGTYSTLKVQPAELEDSGVYFCASSQGLYEQYFGPGTRLTVT.

J is TRBJ2-1 and V is TRBV27; D possibly corresponds to TRBD1 (5 bases). Looked up from germline, CDR1 is MNHEY and CDR2 is SMNVEV (reference sequence). The CDR3 totals 14 residues. Trimming pared 5 bases from V and 7 bases from J, leaving 15 bases between. In DNA form, the CDR3 reads TGTGCCAGCAGTCCCCCGACAGACCTGAATGAGCAGTTCTTC. This encodes CASSPPTDLNEQFF.

This clone was detected only once. CDR3 residues: CASSLRVSYNEQFF. CDR3 DNA sequence: TGCGCCAGCAGCTTGCGTGTTTCCTACAATGAGCAGTTCTTC. This rearrangement joins TRBV5-1 to TRBJ2-1; D is ambiguous. This CDR3 spans 14 amino acids. Germline V gene data show CDR1 as SGHRS and CDR2 as YFSETQ. V was trimmed by 1 base and J by 1 base, leaving 6 bases between them.

This chain connects TRBV4-3 to TRBJ2-1; D is unclear. CDR1 and CDR2 from the germline V gene are LGHNA and YSLEER. The CDR3 covers 15 residues. Trimming cost V 6 bases and J 1 base, with 13 bases left between them. CDR3 DNA sequence: TGCGCCAGCAGATACGCGGCTAGTTCCTACAATGAGCAGTTCTTC. Encoded protein: CASRYAASSYNEQFF.

This chain links TRBV11-2 with TRBJ2-4; a weak D match, TRBD1 (5 bases). V was clipped by 1 base and J by 0 bases, with 16 bases between them. The germline V gene has CDR1 SGHAT and CDR2 FQNNGV. The CDR3 loop spans 18 amino acids. The CDR3 region has the DNA TGTGCCAGCAGCTTAGGATTGCGACAGTCCCTAGCCAAAAACATTCAGTACTTC. Its translation: CASSLGLRQSLAKNIQYF.

V usage is TRBV27 and J usage is TRBJ1-5; the D gene is possibly TRBD1 (5 bases). V was pared by 6 bases and J by 0 bases, with 12 bases between. Per germline, CDR1 MNHEY and CDR2 SMNVEV (reference sequence). The CDR3 consists of 15 residues. The CDR3 coding sequence is TGTGCCAGCAGAAAGACAGCCTATAGCAATCAGCCCCAGCATTTT. This sequence encodes CASRKTAYSNQPQHF.

V and J are TRBV6-6 and TRBJ2-6; D is unresolved. Germline-derived CDR1 and CDR2 are MNHNY and SVGAGI (reference sequence). CDR3 length: 15 amino acids. V lost 6 bases to trimming and J lost 0 bases, with 9 bases between them. DNA for the CDR3: TGTGCCAGCAGGCGGAGCAGCTCTGGGGCCAACGTCCTGACTTTC. Translating it yields CASRRSSSGANVLTF.

The chain is built from TRBV29-1 and TRBJ2-3; D gene ambiguous. Germline lookup yields CDR1 SQVTM and CDR2 ANQGSEA. V was cut by 6 bases and J by 4 bases, with 11 bases left in between. This CDR3 contains 12 residues. The CDR3, as DNA: TGCAGCGTAGGAAAACAGCCAGATACGCAGTATTTT. Translation: CSVGKQPDTQYF.

The rearrangement links TRBV4-3 to TRBJ2-6; 14 bases are shared with TRBD2. With 0 bases clipped from V and 4 bases from J, the junction kept 5 bases outside the gene matches. Germline V gene data show CDR1 as LGHNA and CDR2 as YSLEER. The CDR3 sequence is 19 residues long. The CDR3 sequence is CASSQDRTSGRSGANVLTF. CDR3 nucleotides: TGCGCCAGCAGCCAAGATAGGACTAGCGGGAGGAGCGGGGCCAACGTCCTGACTTTC.

This clone was found a few times. The chain joins TRBV28 to TRBJ2-2; D is possibly TRBD2 (5 bases). The ends were cut back, 6 bases at V and 3 bases at J, with 11 bases in the middle. The CDR3 sequence is 14 residues long. The V gene's germline CDR1 is MDHEN and CDR2 SYDVKM. The CDR3 here is CASRDRGYTGELFF. The CDR3, as DNA: TGTGCCAGCAGAGATCGGGGTTACACCGGGGAGCTGTTTTTT.

The chain carries TRBV6-1 and TRBJ1-2; D is possibly TRBD1 (6 bases). The V gene's germline CDR1 is MNHNS and CDR2 SASEGT. The V end lost 8 bases, the J end lost 4 bases, and 14 bases lay between the germline ends. The CDR3 length is 13 residues. Here the CDR3 reads CASGQQGGYGYTF. As DNA, the CDR3 is TGTGCCAGCGGACAACAGGGCGGCTATGGCTACACCTTC.

The V gene is TRBV4-1, the J gene TRBJ1-2; tentative D call: TRBD1 (5 bases). The germline V gene encodes CDR1 MGHRA and CDR2 YSYEKL. The CDR3 sequence is 16 residues long. The V end was cut by 4 bases, the J end by 8 bases, with 23 bases between. In DNA, the CDR3 is TGCGCCAGCAGCCGGGGGGTGATCGGTGCGCGCGCGGGCTACACCTTC. This sequence encodes CASSRGVIGARAGYTF.

The gene calls are TRBV27 and TRBJ1-2; a possible D gene is TRBD1 (6 bases). Germline V gene data show CDR1 as MNHEY and CDR2 as SMNVEV (reference sequence). The CDR3 is 14 residues long. Trimming took 2 bases from V and 4 from J, leaving 11 bases between them. The CDR3 loop is CASSLAGAAYGYTF. Written as DNA, the CDR3 is TGTGCCAGCAGTTTAGCAGGGGCAGCCTATGGCTACACCTTC.

V is TRBV5-1 and J is TRBJ2-3, with D possibly matching TRBD1 (5 bases). Trimming left V 0 bases short and J 1 base short, with 6 bases between. The CDR3 length is 14 residues. CDR1 is SGHRS and CDR2 is YFSETQ in the germline V gene. CDR3 loop: CASSLAQGTDTQYF. The CDR3 DNA reads as TGCGCCAGCAGCTTGGCACAGGGCACAGATACGCAGTATTTT. Complete variable domain (other parts from reference TRBV5-1 and TRBJ2-3): KAGVTQTPRYLIKTRGQQVTLSCSPISGHRSVSWYQQTPGQGLQFLFEYFSETQRNKGNFPGRFSGRQFSNSRSEMNVSTLELGDSALYLCASSLAQGTDTQYFGPGTRLTVL.

The chain uses TRBV7-3 and TRBJ2-1, with D uncertain. The germline gives CDR1 SGHTA, CDR2 FQGTGA. This CDR3 is 12 amino acids long. V lost 0 bases and J lost 7, with 4 bases in between. The CDR3 DNA reads as TGTGCCAGCAGCTTAACAGAGAATGAGCAGTTCTTC. It specifies CASSLTENEQFF.

V gene TRBV29-1 combines with J gene TRBJ2-1; a weak D match, TRBD1 (6 bases). The germline gives CDR1 SQVTM, CDR2 ANQGSEA. The CDR3 totals 13 residues. V shed 3 bases and J shed 8 bases, with 14 bases lying between them. As DNA, the CDR3 is TGCAGCGTTGACCCGGACAGTGCCGATGAGCAGTTCTTC. Its protein product is CSVDPDSADEQFF.

V usage is TRBV7-9 and J usage is TRBJ1-2, with D perhaps matching TRBD1 (6 bases). Germline CDR1 is SEHNR and CDR2 is FQNEAQ (reference sequence). Trimming removed 6 bases from V and 3 bases from J, with 17 bases in between. The CDR3 contains 15 residues. The CDR3 loop reads CASRGTNREYYGYTF. DNA for the CDR3: TGTGCCAGCAGAGGCACAAACAGGGAATACTATGGCTACACCTTC.